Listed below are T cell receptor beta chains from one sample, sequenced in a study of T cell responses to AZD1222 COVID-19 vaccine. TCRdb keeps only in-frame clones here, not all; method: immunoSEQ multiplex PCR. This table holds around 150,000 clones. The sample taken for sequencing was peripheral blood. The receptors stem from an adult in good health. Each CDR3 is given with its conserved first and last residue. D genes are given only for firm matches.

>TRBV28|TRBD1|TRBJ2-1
TGTGCCAGCAGTTTAGGGACAGGACTAAATGAGCAGTTCTTC
CASSLGTGLNEQFF
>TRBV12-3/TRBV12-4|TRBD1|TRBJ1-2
TGTGCCAGCAGAGGGACAGCCTCTGGCTACACCTTC
CASRGTASGYTF
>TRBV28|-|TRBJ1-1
TGTGCCAGCAGACCGACAGGCCAACATCCCGGGACTGAAGCTTTCTTT
CASRPTGQHPGTEAFF
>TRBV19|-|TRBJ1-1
TGTGCCAGTAGTATGGGGTTGAACACTGAAGCTTTCTTT
CASSMGLNTEAFF
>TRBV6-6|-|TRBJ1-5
TGTGCCAGCAGTGCCCAGGAGGGGAATCAGCCCCAGCATTTT
CASSAQEGNQPQHF
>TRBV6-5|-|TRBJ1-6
TGTGCCAGCAGTTTAGATACCAATTCACCCCTCCACTTT
CASSLDTNSPLHF
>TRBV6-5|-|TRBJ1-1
TGTGCCACCTCCCCCAGTTTCAACACTGAAGCTTTCTTT
CATSPSFNTEAFF
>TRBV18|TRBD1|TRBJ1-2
TGTGCCAGCTCACCAAACGGACAGGGGGCCTATGGCTACACCTTC
CASSPNGQGAYGYTF
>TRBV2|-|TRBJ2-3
TGTGCCAGCAGCCAACTTCGATTTGGAGATACGCAGTATTTT
CASSQLRFGDTQYF
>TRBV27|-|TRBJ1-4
TGTGCCAGCAGTTTGGCTACCGAAGAGCAGTCTGAAAAACTGTTTTTT
CASSLATEEQSEKLFF
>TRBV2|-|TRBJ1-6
TGTGCCAGCAGTGAACTGGTCTATAATTCACCCCTCCACTTT
CASSELVYNSPLHF
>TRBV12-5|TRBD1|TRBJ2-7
TGTGCTAGTGGTTCGGACAGGGGGCACCACGAGCAGTACTTC
CASGSDRGHHEQYF
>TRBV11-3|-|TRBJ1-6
TGTGCCAGCAGCTCGTCGACTAGCTCCTATAATTCACCCCTCCACTTT
CASSSSTSSYNSPLHF
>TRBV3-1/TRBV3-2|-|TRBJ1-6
TGTGCCAGCAGCCAAGAATCCGGGACAAGGCATTCACCCCTCCACTTT
CASSQESGTRHSPLHF
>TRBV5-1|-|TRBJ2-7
TGCGCCAGCAGCGCGGAAGGCGTTTCCTACGAGCAGTACTTC
CASSAEGVSYEQYF
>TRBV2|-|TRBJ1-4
TGTGCCAGCGTAGGCAGGGGAATGGAAAAACTGTTTTTT
CASVGRGMEKLFF
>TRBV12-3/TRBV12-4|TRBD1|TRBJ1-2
TGTGCCAGCAGCTGGGACAGGTTGCGGGGCTACACCTTC
CASSWDRLRGYTF
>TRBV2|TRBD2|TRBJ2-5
TGTGCCAGCAGCGGGACTAGCGGGGGGGAGACCCAGTACTTC
CASSGTSGGETQYF
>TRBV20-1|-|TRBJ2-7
TGCAGTGCTAGTCAATCAGGTGGAACCTACGAGCAGTACTTC
CSASQSGGTYEQYF
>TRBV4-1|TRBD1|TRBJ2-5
TGCGCCAGCAGCCAACGGACAGGGGCCCAGTACTTC
CASSQRTGAQYF
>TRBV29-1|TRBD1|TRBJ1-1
TGCAGCGGCTGGGACAGAATGAACACTGAAGCTTTCTTT
CSGWDRMNTEAFF
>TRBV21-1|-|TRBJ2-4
TGTGCCAGCAGCTCCCGACAGGACAAAAACATTCAGTACTTC
CASSSRQDKNIQYF
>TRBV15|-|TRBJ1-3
TGTGCCACCAGCAGAGATCGGGGCCCCTCTGGAAACACCATATATTTT
CATSRDRGPSGNTIYF
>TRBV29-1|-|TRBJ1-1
TGCAGCGTTGCCACAGGGCGCGGCACTGAAGCTTTCTTT
CSVATGRGTEAFF
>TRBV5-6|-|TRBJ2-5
TGTGCCAGCAGCTCCCAAAAGACCCAGTACTTC
CASSSQKTQYF
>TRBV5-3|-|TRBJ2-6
TGTAATGTCTGCGGGTGGTCTGGGGCCAACGTCCTGACTTTC
CNVCGWSGANVLTF
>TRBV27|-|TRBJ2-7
TGTGCCAGCAGTTTAATTCCGGGACCGTACTACGAGCAGTACTTC
CASSLIPGPYYEQYF
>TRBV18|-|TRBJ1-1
TGTGCCAGCTCACCACTTTCTGGGAGGTGGACTGAAGCTTTCTTT
CASSPLSGRWTEAFF
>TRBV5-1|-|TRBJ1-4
TGCGCCAGCAGTCCAGGGTCCTGGGAAGAAAAACTGTTTTTT
CASSPGSWEEKLFF
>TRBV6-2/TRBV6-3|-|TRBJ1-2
TGTGCCAGCAGTGGGACGAGTAAATCTTCGTGGGGTGGCTACACCTTC
CASSGTSKSSWGGYTF
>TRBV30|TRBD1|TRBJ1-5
TGTGCCTGGAGCCGGGACAGTTATCAGCCCCAGCATTTT
CAWSRDSYQPQHF
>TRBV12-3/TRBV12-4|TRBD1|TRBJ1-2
TGTGCCAGCAGTTCGAGGGACAGGGTAGGCTACACCTTC
CASSSRDRVGYTF
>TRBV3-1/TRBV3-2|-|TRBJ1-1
TGTGCCAGCACCAGATTACGGGGCACTGAAGCTTTCTTT
CASTRLRGTEAFF
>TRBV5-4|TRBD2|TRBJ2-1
TGTGCCAGCAGCTTGGGCGGCGGGGGCTACAATGAGCAGTTCTTC
CASSLGGGGYNEQFF
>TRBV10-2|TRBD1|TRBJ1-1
TGCGCCAGCTCCCAGGGGGCCGGTGAAGCTTTCTTT
CASSQGAGEAFF
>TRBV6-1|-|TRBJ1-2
TGTGCCAGCAGTGAAGCGCTTCGGGGCTGGGTAGGGTTCGGCTACACCTTC
CASSEALRGWVGFGYTF
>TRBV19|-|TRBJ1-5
TGTGCCAGTAGTATAGGGGGGGGCCAGCCCCAGCATTTT
CASSIGGGQPQHF
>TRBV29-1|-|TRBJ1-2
TGCAGTGATTGGGGGTCAGCCTCCGGCTACACCTTC
CSDWGSASGYTF
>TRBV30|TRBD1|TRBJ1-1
TGTGCCTGGAGTGCCAGGGACAGGGGATGGAGGAACACTGAAGCTTTCTTT
CAWSARDRGWRNTEAFF
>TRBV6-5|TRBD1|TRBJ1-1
TGTGCCAGCAGTAGGGGACAGGAGCTGGCTGGAGCTTTCTTT
CASSRGQELAGAFF
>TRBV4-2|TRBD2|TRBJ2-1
TGTGCCAGCAGCCGAGATCTAGCGGGGGTTAATGAGCAGTTCTTC
CASSRDLAGVNEQFF
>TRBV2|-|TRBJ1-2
TGTGCCACCTCTGGGAGGGGCTATGGCTACACCTTC
CATSGRGYGYTF
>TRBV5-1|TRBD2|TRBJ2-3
TGCGCCAGCGGCAAGGGACTAGCGGGGACAGATACGCAGTATTTT
CASGKGLAGTDTQYF
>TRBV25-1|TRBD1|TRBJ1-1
TGTGCCAGCGTTGGGACAGGGGGGTGGACTGAAGCTTTCTTT
CASVGTGGWTEAFF
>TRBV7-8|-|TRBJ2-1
TGTGCCAGCAGCTTAGCGGGCAGCCGAGGATCCAATGAGCAGTTCTTC
CASSLAGSRGSNEQFF
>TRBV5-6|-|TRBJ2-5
TGTGCCAGCAGCCCGCGGGGGCTCGAAGAGACCCAGTACTTC
CASSPRGLEETQYF
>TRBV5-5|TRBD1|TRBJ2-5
TGTGCCAGCAGCTTCAGGACAGGGTTGGATTCGGAAGAGACCCAGTACTTC
CASSFRTGLDSEETQYF